Shown below are 28 T cell receptor beta chains from a single sample sequenced in a study of cytomegalovirus exposure and HLA in healthy donors. PCR involved 60 Vbeta and 13 Jbeta primers. Clones were read by immunoSEQ multiplex PCR, and TCRdb kept only the in-frame ones, dropping some. Altogether 100,000 or so clones are present, roughly 76% being singletons, with the ten largest covering 6.9%. Sequencing was carried out using PBMCs. Source of these receptors: a man between 25 and 39 years old in good health and CMV-seropositive.

This clone was seen more than once but under ten times. The chain links TRBV5-4 to TRBJ1-1; TRBD1 agrees at 7 bases. Germline V lookup: CDR1 SGHNT, CDR2 YYREEE (reference sequence). Losses at the gene ends were 4 bases for V and 4 bases for J; bases not matched to a gene: 7. The CDR3 loop spans 14 amino acids. The CDR3 spells CASSPRQGVTEAFF. CDR3 nucleotide sequence: TGTGCCAGCAGCCCTCGACAGGGTGTCACTGAAGCTTTCTTT.

The gene calls are TRBV29-1 and TRBJ2-2, with D maybe TRBD2 (6 bases). V lost 4 bases, J lost 0 bases, and 15 bases lay in between. Germline V CDR1 and CDR2: SQVTM, ANQGSEA. This CDR3 comprises 16 residues. CDR3 loop: CSVGLTRPSNTGELFF. CDR3 bases: TGCAGCGTTGGATTGACTAGACCTTCGAACACCGGGGAGCTGTTTTTT.

The rearrangement uses TRBV7-9 and TRBJ2-7, with D tentatively TRBD1 (5 bases). Per germline, CDR1 SEHNR and CDR2 FQNEAQ (reference sequence). The CDR3 length is 14 residues. Trimming took off 5 bases at V and 2 bases at J, with 13 bases between the two ends. CDR3 protein: CASSESGFTYEQYF. The CDR3 region has the DNA TGTGCCAGCAGCGAGTCAGGGTTCACCTACGAGCAGTACTTC.

The V gene is TRBV10-3, the J gene TRBJ1-1; D might be TRBD1 (5 bases). V was pared by 10 bases and J by 2 bases, with 14 bases between. The length of the CDR3 is 13 residues. Germline lookup yields CDR1 ENHRY and CDR2 SYGVKD. The CDR3 loop reads CATARGLNTEAFF. CDR3 bases: TGTGCCACCGCGCGGGGGTTAAACACTGAAGCTTTCTTT.

The rearrangement links TRBV10-3 to TRBJ2-3, with 8 bases aligning to TRBD2. The germline V gene has CDR1 ENHRY and CDR2 SYGVKD. Trimming at V came to 10 bases and at J to 2 bases, leaving 8 bases not matched to a gene. The CDR3 has 14 amino acids. The CDR3 reads CATGREAPTDTQYF. For the CDR3, the DNA is TGTGCCACCGGGAGGGAAGCACCCACAGATACGCAGTATTTT.

The gene calls are TRBV4-3 and TRBJ1-1; 7 bases agree with TRBD1. This CDR3 is 15 amino acids long. The germline V gene encodes CDR1 LGHNA and CDR2 YSLEER. The V and J ends lost 1 base and 5 bases, in that order; junction bases with no gene match: 7. CDR3 residues: CASSQGAGGRTEAFF. CDR3 DNA: TGCGCCAGCAGCCAAGGGGCAGGGGGTCGGACTGAAGCTTTCTTT.

The V call is TRBV23-1, the J call TRBJ1-3, with TRBD1 matching over 9 bases. TRBV23-1 carries the ORF label, with uncertain function. V dropped 4 bases and J dropped 2; count of bases not matched to a gene: 3. The CDR3 spans 15 residues. The CDR3 region has the DNA TGCGCCAGCAGTCGGAACAGGGGGCCTGGAAACACCATATATTTT. This encodes CASSRNRGPGNTIYF.

There are a few counts of this clone. The V and J genes are TRBV4-1 and TRBJ1-1, with a possible D match to TRBD1 (5 bases). Trimming removed 3 bases from V and 4 bases from J, with 12 bases in between. The CDR3 length is 14 residues. Germline V gene sequence: CDR1 MGHRA, CDR2 YSYEKL. The CDR3 nucleotides are TGCGCCAGCAGCCATCCAGGGAGGGTCACTGAAGCTTTCTTT. As protein: CASSHPGRVTEAFF.

DNA of the CDR3: TGTGCCAGCTCACACGACAGGGGAAACACTGAAGCTTTCTTT. Residues: CASSHDRGNTEAFF. The rearrangement joins TRBV18 to TRBJ1-1; 8 nucleotides match TRBD1. Trimming at V came to 4 bases and at J to 2 bases, leaving 3 bases not matched to a gene. Germline assignment: CDR1 KGHSH and CDR2 LQKENI. This CDR3 has 14 amino acids.

The genes are TRBV5-1 and TRBJ2-6; the match to TRBD2 covers 8 bases. The CDR3 consists of 17 residues. Losses at the gene ends were 4 bases for V and 0 bases for J; bases not matched to a gene: 6. Germline V gene data show CDR1 as SGHRS and CDR2 as YFSETQ. CDR3 amino acids: CASSPGGGGSGANVLTF. In DNA form, the CDR3 reads TGCGCCAGCAGCCCGGGGGGGGGTGGCTCTGGGGCCAACGTCCTGACTTTC.

V usage is TRBV15 and J usage is TRBJ1-3; TRBD1 might be the D (5 bases). Germline CDR1 LNHNV, CDR2 YYDKDF (reference sequence). V lost 1 base to trimming and J lost 4 bases, with 14 bases between them. This CDR3 comprises 16 residues. The CDR3 sequence is CATSRGGADRGNTIYF. DNA for the CDR3: TGTGCCACCAGCAGAGGTGGGGCAGACCGGGGAAACACCATATATTTT.

The J gene is TRBJ2-5, the V gene TRBV28, with D possibly TRBD2 on 6 matching bases. The CDR3 has 14 residues. V shed 2 bases and J shed 1 base, with 8 bases lying between them. Per germline, CDR1 MDHEN and CDR2 SYDVKM. The CDR3 DNA reads as TGTGCCAGCAGTTTAGGGAGGTCCCAAGAGACCCAGTACTTC. Translation gives CASSLGRSQETQYF.

This clone has more than one count but fewer than ten. The gene calls are TRBV7-9 and TRBJ2-1, with D possibly TRBD1 on 6 matching bases. V was cut by 5 bases and J by 6 bases, with 20 bases left in between. The V gene's germline CDR1 is SEHNR and CDR2 FQNEAQ (reference sequence). This CDR3 has 16 residues. The CDR3 loop is CASSPYWYQGLNEQFF. In DNA form, the CDR3 reads TGTGCCAGCAGCCCATATTGGTACCAGGGGCTCAATGAGCAGTTCTTC.

This clone was picked up one time. This chain links TRBV6-1 with TRBJ1-6; TRBD1 agrees at 7 bases. The ends lost 4 bases at V and 7 bases at J; junction bases unmatched: 13. The CDR3 covers 17 residues. Germline CDR1 is MNHNS and CDR2 is SASEGT. The CDR3 DNA sequence: TGTGCCAGCAGTGGGTCGGAGGGGGCTATCGGGAATTCACCCCTCCACTTT. Amino acids: CASSGSEGAIGNSPLHF.

V gene TRBV9 combines with J gene TRBJ2-3; 8 nucleotides agree with TRBD2. This CDR3 has 16 residues. Germline values: CDR1 SGDLS, CDR2 YYNGEE. Trimming took 0 bases from V and 4 from J; bases not matched to a gene: 7. In DNA, the CDR3 is TGTGCCAGCAGCGTAGAGGGACTAGGAACATCAGATACGCAGTATTTT. Encoded protein: CASSVEGLGTSDTQYF.

This chain connects TRBV29-1 to TRBJ2-5; D unclear. From germline, CDR1 is SQVTM and CDR2 ANQGSEA. This CDR3 contains 11 residues. This CDR3 is CIVQPQETQYF. Here the CDR3 DNA reads TGCATAGTCCAACCCCAAGAGACCCAGTACTTC.

The gene calls are TRBV5-1 and TRBJ1-5; D is undetermined. Deletions cut 0 bases from V and 2 bases from J, with 12 bases between. This CDR3 is 16 amino acids long. In germline, CDR1 is SGHRS, CDR2 YFSETQ. The CDR3 loop is CASSLGSAGGNQPQHF. CDR3 in DNA: TGCGCCAGCAGCTTGGGGTCGGCGGGTGGCAATCAGCCCCAGCATTTT.

The chain recombines TRBV19 with TRBJ2-5; 10 positions agree with TRBD2. With 7 bases clipped from V and 2 bases from J, the junction kept 7 bases outside the gene matches. CDR1 LNHDA and CDR2 SQIVND come from the germline V gene (reference sequence). This CDR3 spans 15 amino acids. The CDR3, as DNA: TGTGCCAGTACTGCCGGACTAGCGGAGCAAGAGACCCAGTACTTC. This encodes CASTAGLAEQETQYF.

This clone was observed a single time. The chain links TRBV18 to TRBJ1-1, with 8 bases identical to TRBD1. Trimming removed 3 bases from V and 4 bases from J; junction bases left unmatched: 4. The germline CDR1 and CDR2 sequences are KGHSH and LQKENI. The CDR3 has 14 amino acids. The CDR3 DNA follows: TGTGCCAGCTCACCTACAGGGGGGCTCACTGAAGCTTTCTTT. This codes for CASSPTGGLTEAFF.

This chain connects TRBV28 to TRBJ2-5; D perhaps matches TRBD1 (5 bases). Trimming shortened V by 7 bases and J by 4 bases, and 13 bases separated the two germline ends. Germline V gene lookup returns CDR1 MDHEN and CDR2 SYDVKM. This CDR3 region has 13 residues. The CDR3 nucleotides read TGTGCCAGCACGATCCCGGACACAGAGACCCAGTACTTC. Residues: CASTIPDTETQYF.

The V gene is TRBV5-1, the J gene TRBJ2-3, with D perhaps TRBD2 (5 bases). V lost 0 bases to trimming and J lost 1 base, with 9 bases between them. This CDR3 is built from 15 residues. The germline CDR1 and CDR2 sequences are SGHRS and YFSETQ. CDR3 protein: CASSLEVGGTDTQYF. The CDR3 DNA reads TGCGCCAGCAGCTTGGAGGTCGGGGGCACAGATACGCAGTATTTT.

The chain links TRBV11-2 to TRBJ2-1, with 11 bases lining up with TRBD2. The CDR3 sequence is 16 residues long. Germline CDR1 and CDR2: SGHAT and FQNNGV. Germline trimming cut 5 bases from V and 4 bases from J; bases unmatched to any gene: 7. The chain's CDR3 is CASSASLAGAYNEQFF. DNA of the CDR3: TGTGCCAGCAGCGCCTCACTAGCGGGGGCTTACAATGAGCAGTTCTTC.

The rearrangement uses TRBV6-1 and TRBJ2-6; D is perhaps TRBD1 (6 bases). Trimming took 10 bases from V and 2 from J, leaving 12 bases between them. CDR1 and CDR2 from the germline V gene are MNHNS and SASEGT. The length of the CDR3 is 14 residues. The CDR3 spells CATTTGPGANVLTF. The CDR3 coding sequence is TGTGCCACCACAACAGGGCCTGGGGCCAACGTCCTGACTTTC.

V is TRBV10-1 and J is TRBJ1-3, with 11 bases matching TRBD1. This CDR3 spans 18 amino acids. CDR1 and CDR2 (germline): WNHNN, SYGVQD (reference sequence). V lost 6 bases to trimming and J lost 8 bases; unmatched junction nucleotides: 18. Here the CDR3 DNA reads TGCGCCAGCAGGGGAGGGACAGGGGGAGAAAGGCCCACACACACCATATATTTT. Translating it yields CASRGGTGGERPTHTIYF.

The CDR3 sequence is CASSARSGGVLKETQYF. CDR3 DNA: TGTGCCAGCAGCGCGCGTTCGGGAGGGGTCCTCAAAGAGACCCAGTACTTC. This chain uses TRBV7-9 with TRBJ2-5, with 8 bases matching TRBD2. The CDR3 has 17 amino acids. The junction had 14 bases not matched to a gene; V was cut back by 5 bases and J by 3 bases. Germline V gives CDR1 SEHNR, CDR2 FQNEAQ (reference sequence).

The chain is built from TRBV27 and TRBJ2-7; 11 bases align to TRBD2. This CDR3 has 13 amino acids. V gave up 8 bases and J gave up 0 bases; unmatched junction bases: 0. The germline V gene has CDR1 MNHEY and CDR2 SMNVEV (reference sequence). The CDR3 loop is CASGTSGSYEQYF. The CDR3 nucleotides read TGTGCCAGCGGGACTAGCGGCTCCTACGAGCAGTACTTC.

The V call is TRBV10-3, the J call TRBJ1-2, with D unresolved. Trimming took 3 bases from V and 7 from J, leaving 15 bases between them. CDR1 is ENHRY, CDR2 SYGVKD, per germline. The CDR3 loop spans 14 amino acids. The CDR3 DNA reads TGTGCCATCAGTGAAAACGTGGGCGGGAGTGGCTACACCTTC. The encoded protein is CAISENVGGSGYTF.

In this sample, this clone turned up once. This rearrangement joins TRBV27 to TRBJ2-1; 8 bases map to TRBD1. V lost 5 bases to trimming and J lost 5 bases; unmatched junction nucleotides: 5. The CDR3 extends over 14 amino acids. Germline V CDR1 and CDR2: MNHEY, SMNVEV (reference sequence). The CDR3 protein is CASSPGQGNNEQFF. The DNA for the CDR3 is TGTGCCAGCAGTCCCGGACAGGGCAACAATGAGCAGTTCTTC.